This TCR beta chain is drawn from a study of blood T cell repertoires in COVID-19. Whole-study context: Acute-phase and convalescent COVID-19 samples originated in the United States, Italy and Spain. The cDNA or gDNA used as material had been derived from T cells, B-cell-depleted T cells, or PBMCs.

J lost 6 bases, V lost 5 bases, and 11 bases had no gene match. This CDR3 has 15 amino acids. The germline gives CDR1 SGHNT, CDR2 YYREEE (reference sequence). Sequenced by immunoSEQ multiplex PCR; TCRdb stores in-frame clones only, minus some. This table has about 190,000 clones, approximately 80% appearing once. The receptor was isolated from a man in his fifties or sixties who had recovered from COVID-19. This chain links TRBV5-4 with TRBJ2-1; 7 bases are a match to TRBD2. The material sequenced was peripheral blood. CDR3 loop: CASRPITSASNEQFF. DNA of the CDR3: TGTGCCAGCAGACCTATTACTAGCGCGAGCAATGAGCAGTTCTTC.